One sample yielded the 25 T cell receptor beta chains listed below, sequenced in a study of early T cells in non-severe SARS-CoV-2 infection. MiXCR was run by TCRdb on the 5' RACE reads, yielding one entry per CDR3 protein. The table lists over 35,000 distinct CDR3 sequences, about 11% of them singletons, with about 9.6% in the top ten. The material sequenced was whole blood. These receptors originate from an adult who was a healthcare worker with PCR-confirmed SARS-CoV-2 infection or an uninfected control (not recorded which).

This clonotype has ten or more counts. CDR3 residues: CSVGPGAFF. The CDR3 DNA is TGCAGCGTTGGGCCCGGAGCTTTCTTT. The V gene is TRBV29-1, the J gene TRBJ1-1; no definite D call. V was clipped by 4 bases and J by 10 bases, with 7 bases between them. The germline gives CDR1 SQVTM, CDR2 ANQGSEA. CDR3 length: 9 amino acids.

The chain carries TRBV7-2 and TRBJ2-7; D may be TRBD2 (6 bases). Between the trimmed V and J ends, which lost 3 bases and 3 bases, there was a span of 9 bases. The CDR3 has 13 residues. CDR1 and CDR2 from the germline V gene are SGHTA and FQGNSA. The CDR3 sequence is CASSLRRDYEQYF. The CDR3 coding sequence is TGTGCCAGCAGCTTGAGGAGGGACTACGAGCAGTACTTC.

This clonotype was seen repeatedly, ten times or more. This chain uses TRBV24-1 with TRBJ2-1; D possibly corresponds to TRBD2 (6 bases). V shed 4 bases and J shed 7 bases, with 13 bases lying between them. CDR3 length equals 14 residues. Germline-derived CDR1 and CDR2 are KGHDR and SFDVKD. CDR3 sequence: CATSDAGMRNEQFF. CDR3 coding DNA: TGTGCCACCAGTGACGCGGGGATGCGAAATGAGCAGTTCTTC.

The sample holds a few counts of this clonotype. V is TRBV28 and J is TRBJ2-5; no clear D gene. The germline V and J ends were trimmed by 4 bases and 6 bases, with 3 bases remaining between them. CDR3 length: 10 residues. Germline CDR1 is MDHEN and CDR2 is SYDVKM. The CDR3 nucleotides are TGTGCCAGCAGTTCGCAGACCCAGTACTTC. Its protein product is CASSSQTQYF.

This clonotype was counted a few times. V usage is TRBV19 and J usage is TRBJ2-1, with D perhaps being TRBD1 or TRBD2 (5 bases each). V lost 3 bases to trimming and J lost 8 bases, with 14 bases between them. CDR1 and CDR2 (germline): LNHDA, SQIVND (reference sequence). The CDR3 is 14 amino acids. The CDR3 DNA is TGTGCCAGTAGTATGGCGGAGTGGGGGTATGAGCAGTTCTTC. It is translated as CASSMAEWGYEQFF. Filled out from reference TRBV19 and TRBJ2-1, the complete variable domain reads DGGITQSPKYLFRKEGQNVTLSCEQNLNHDAMYWYRQDPGQGLRLIYYSQIVNDFQKGDIAEGYSVSREKKESFPLTVTSAQKNPTAFYLCASSMAEWGYEQFFGPGTRLTVL.

This clonotype was detected many times. The chain joins TRBV7-3 to TRBJ2-2; D not certain. V shed 4 bases and J shed 0 bases, with 3 bases lying between them. This CDR3 contains 13 residues. Germline V gene sequence: CDR1 SGHTA, CDR2 FQGTGA. The CDR3 region is CASSSANTGELFF. The CDR3 nucleotides are TGTGCCAGCAGCTCCGCGAACACCGGGGAGCTGTTTTTT.

Note on this clonotype: A clone one base away is much larger, so this may be a read error. The gene calls are TRBV30 and TRBJ1-1, with a weak D call TRBD1 (6 bases). Between the trimmed V and J ends, which lost 3 bases and 4 bases, there was a span of 15 bases. Germline V gives CDR1 GTSNPN, CDR2 SVGIG (reference sequence). This CDR3 has 14 amino acids. The CDR3 region is CAWRGVQGGTEAFF. CDR3 in DNA: TGTGCCTGGAGGGGGGTACAGGGAGGCACTGAAGCTTTCTTT.

This clonotype turned up a few times. The chain uses TRBV5-1 and TRBJ1-4; tentatively, D is TRBD1 (6 bases). Germline lookup yields CDR1 SGHRS and CDR2 YFSETQ. Trimming left V 5 bases short and J 2 bases short, with 10 bases between. This CDR3 comprises 14 residues. CDR3 sequence (DNA): TGCGCCAGCAGGCTGGGACACACTAATGAAAAACTGTTTTTT. Residues: CASRLGHTNEKLFF.

To note about this clonotype: This may arise from a read error, as a much more abundant clone is one base away. The rearrangement uses TRBV20-1 and TRBJ2-5; D possibly uses TRBD1 or TRBD2 (6 bases each). The DNA end is a closer match to TRBJ2-1, so the J assignment may be wrong. The CDR3 runs to 13 residues. Looked up from germline, CDR1 is DFQATT and CDR2 is SNEGSKA (reference sequence). The CDR3 nucleotides read TGCAGTGCTACTCCCGGGGGACAAGAGACCCAGTTCTTC. This gives the protein CSATPGGQETQFF.

This clonotype was seen a few times. The V and J genes are TRBV12-3 or TRBV12-4 and TRBJ2-4; weak D call: TRBD1 (6 bases). V lost 5 bases to trimming and J lost 8 bases, with 13 bases between them. CDR3 size: 13 residues. CDR3 in DNA: TGTGCCAGCAGTCCCGGACAGAGCCACATTCAGTACTTC. Amino acids: CASSPGQSHIQYF.

This clonotype was counted many times. The chain employs TRBV14 and TRBJ2-7, with D unresolved. Trimming stripped 0 bases from V and 0 bases from J, with 9 bases between. This CDR3 spans 15 amino acids. From germline, CDR1 is SGHDN and CDR2 FVKESK. CDR3 amino acids: CASSQDWQFSYEQYF. DNA of the CDR3: TGTGCCAGCAGCCAAGATTGGCAGTTCTCCTACGAGCAGTACTTC.

This clonotype was seen more than once but under ten times. This chain links TRBV19 with TRBJ1-6; possibly TRBD1 for D (5 bases). The CDR3 has 14 amino acids. Germline values: CDR1 LNHDA, CDR2 SQIVND (reference sequence). The ends were cut back, 7 bases at V and 11 bases at J, with 18 bases in the middle. Here the CDR3 reads CASTTGTLFTPLHF. The CDR3, as DNA: TGTGCCAGTACAACCGGGACCCTCTTTACACCCCTCCACTTT. Together with reference TRBV19 and TRBJ1-6, the CDR3 gives the full variable domain: DGGITQSPKYLFRKEGQNVTLSCEQNLNHDAMYWYRQDPGQGLRLIYYSQIVNDFQKGDIAEGYSVSREKKESFPLTVTSAQKNPTAFYLCASTTGTLFTPLHFGNGTRLTVT.

This clonotype was detected many times. V usage is TRBV29-1 and J usage is TRBJ1-2; 9 positions match TRBD1. The CDR3 sequence is 14 residues long. Looked up from germline, CDR1 is SQVTM and CDR2 is ANQGSEA. Trimming removed 7 bases from V and 0 bases from J; junction bases left unmatched: 6. The CDR3 region is CSADRGGANYGYTF. CDR3 nucleotide sequence: TGCAGCGCGGACAGGGGAGGCGCTAACTATGGCTACACCTTC.

This clonotype was counted between two and nine times. V is TRBV29-1 and J is TRBJ2-7, with a weak D call TRBD1 (5 bases). The germline V gene has CDR1 SQVTM and CDR2 ANQGSEA. V was cut by 2 bases and J by 2 bases, with 10 bases left in between. This CDR3 is 13 amino acids long. In DNA, the CDR3 is TGCAGCGTTGAAACCAGGGATCCCTACGAGCAGTACTTC. Translated: CSVETRDPYEQYF.

There are many counts of this clonotype. This chain connects TRBV7-2 to TRBJ2-3; 11 positions match TRBD2. J was trimmed by 7 bases and V by 5 bases; bases with no gene match: 11. The CDR3 length is 16 residues. Germline lookup yields CDR1 SGHTA and CDR2 FQGNSA. The CDR3 reads CASSPVMSSGGNTQYF. CDR3 bases: TGTGCCAGCAGCCCAGTAATGTCTAGCGGGGGGAATACGCAGTATTTT.

This clonotype was found a few times. This chain uses TRBV18 with TRBJ1-6; 8 nucleotides line up with TRBD1. Germline loops: CDR1 KGHSH, CDR2 LQKENI. Losses at the gene ends were 3 bases for V and 10 bases for J; bases not matched to a gene: 5. CDR3 size: 14 residues. Here the CDR3 reads CASSPAGGYSPLHF. In DNA, the CDR3 is TGTGCCAGCTCACCTGCAGGGGGCTACTCACCCCTCCACTTT.

This clonotype has more than one count but fewer than ten. J is TRBJ2-5 and V is TRBV5-4; TRBD2 matches 10 bases. The CDR3 is 15 amino acids. Losses at the gene ends were 5 bases for V and 6 bases for J; bases not matched to a gene: 10. The germline V gene has CDR1 SGHNT and CDR2 YYREEE (reference sequence). The CDR3 nucleotides read TGTGCCAGCAGGGATGAAGCGGGGGGGCCCAAGACCCAGTACTTC. It is translated as CASRDEAGGPKTQYF.

The rearrangement joins TRBV9 to TRBJ1-6; D not resolved. Germline V gene sequence: CDR1 SGDLS, CDR2 YYNGEE. The CDR3 extends over 13 amino acids. V was cut by 0 bases and J by 15 bases, with 13 bases left in between. The CDR3 protein is CASSVDAGLYLHF. The CDR3 DNA sequence: TGTGCCAGCAGCGTAGATGCGGGGTTGTACCTCCACTTT. The full variable domain, rest sourced from reference TRBV9 and TRBJ1-6, is DSGVTQTPKHLITATGQRVTLRCSPRSGDLSVYWYQQSLDQGLQFLIQYYNGEERAKGNILERFSAQQFPDLHSELNLSSLELGDSALYFCASSVDAGLYLHFGNGTRLTVT.

This clonotype has ten or more counts. The CDR3 protein is CASSLGSTGAYGYTF. For the CDR3, the DNA is TGTGCCAGCAGCTTAGGATCGACAGGAGCCTATGGCTACACCTTC. V is TRBV7-8 and J is TRBJ1-2; D is perhaps TRBD1 (6 bases). CDR1 and CDR2 from the germline V gene are SGHVS and FQNEAQ. Trimming removed 1 base from V and 4 bases from J, with 13 bases in between. This CDR3 is built from 15 residues.

This clonotype was recorded at least ten times. The chain is built from TRBV5-4 and TRBJ2-7; TRBD2 might be the D (6 bases). The V gene's germline CDR1 is SGHNT and CDR2 YYREEE (reference sequence). The CDR3 covers 14 residues. V lost 4 bases and J 2 bases, leaving 13 bases between the germline ends. For the CDR3, the DNA is TGTGCCAGCAGCGTGGGACTCCTAACCTACGAGCAGTACTTC. Translation: CASSVGLLTYEQYF.

The chain links TRBV14 to TRBJ2-2; 9 nucleotides match TRBD1. Germline lookup yields CDR1 SGHDN and CDR2 FVKESK. This CDR3 contains 16 residues. V lost 6 bases, J lost 3 bases, and 8 bases stayed unmatched. The CDR3 sequence is CASRHRGPFDTGELFF. CDR3 bases: TGTGCCAGCAGGCACAGGGGGCCTTTTGACACCGGGGAGCTGTTTTTT.

The table lists this clonotype with many counts. The V gene is TRBV5-1, the J gene TRBJ2-3; D not certain. V was cut by 5 bases and J by 3 bases, with 13 bases left in between. This CDR3 is built from 14 residues. CDR1 is SGHRS, CDR2 YFSETQ, per germline. CDR3 protein: CASSNLEHTDTQYF. Here the CDR3 DNA reads TGCGCCAGCAGTAACCTCGAGCATACAGATACGCAGTATTTT.

This clonotype was counted between two and nine times. The chain is built from TRBV29-1 and TRBJ2-1, with 7 positions matching TRBD1. The germline V gene has CDR1 SQVTM and CDR2 ANQGSEA. The J segment lost 0 bases and the V segment lost 6 bases, leaving 5 bases of the junction unmatched. CDR3 length: 14 residues. The DNA of the CDR3 is TGCAGCGTCGAGGGGGCTAGCTCCTACAATGAGCAGTTCTTC. This encodes CSVEGASSYNEQFF.

In this sample, this clonotype turned up many times. CDR3 in amino acids: CASSFDQGSYNEQFF. The CDR3 nucleotides are TGTGCCAGCAGCTTCGATCAGGGTTCCTACAATGAGCAGTTCTTC. The chain combines TRBV7-2 with TRBJ2-1, with D possibly matching TRBD1 (5 bases). The CDR3 contains 15 residues. V lost 3 bases and J lost 1, with 10 bases in between. Germline values: CDR1 SGHTA, CDR2 FQGNSA.

This clonotype showed up just a few times. This rearrangement joins TRBV12-3 or TRBV12-4 to TRBJ1-6; D is unresolved. The CDR3 consists of 14 residues. Trimming cost V 7 bases and J 3 bases, with 10 bases left between them. In DNA form, the CDR3 reads TGTGCCAGCACCCCGGCCAGCTATAATTCACCCCTCCACTTT. Amino acids: CASTPASYNSPLHF.